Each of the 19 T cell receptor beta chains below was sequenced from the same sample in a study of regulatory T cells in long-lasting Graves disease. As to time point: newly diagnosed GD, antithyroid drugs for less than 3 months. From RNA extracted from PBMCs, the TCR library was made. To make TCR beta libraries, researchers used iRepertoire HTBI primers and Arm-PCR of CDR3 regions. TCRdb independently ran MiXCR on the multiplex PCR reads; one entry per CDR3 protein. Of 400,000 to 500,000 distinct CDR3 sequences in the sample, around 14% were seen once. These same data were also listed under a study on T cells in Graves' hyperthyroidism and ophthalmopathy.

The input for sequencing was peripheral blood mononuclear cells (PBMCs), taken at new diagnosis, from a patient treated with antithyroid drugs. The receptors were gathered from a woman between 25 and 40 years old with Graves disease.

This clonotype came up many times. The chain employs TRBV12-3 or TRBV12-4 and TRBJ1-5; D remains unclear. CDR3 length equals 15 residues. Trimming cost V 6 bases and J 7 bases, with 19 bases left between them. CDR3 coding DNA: TGTGCCAGCAGCTATACTCCCCAAGGAGGCCAGCCCCAGCATTTT. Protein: CASSYTPQGGQPQHF.

The CDR3 loop is CASSYSPSGPLDEQFF. In nucleotides, the CDR3 is TGTGCCAGCAGTTACTCGCCCAGCGGGCCTTTGGATGAGCAGTTCTTC. V and J are TRBV6-5 and TRBJ2-1, with D possibly TRBD2 on 6 matching bases. The CDR3 extends over 16 amino acids. V lost 0 bases and J 8 bases, leaving 17 bases between the germline ends. The germline gives CDR1 MNHEY, CDR2 SVGAGI.

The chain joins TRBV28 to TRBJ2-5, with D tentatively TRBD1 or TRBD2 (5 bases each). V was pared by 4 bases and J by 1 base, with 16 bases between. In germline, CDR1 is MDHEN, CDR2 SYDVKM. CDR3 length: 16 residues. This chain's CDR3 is CASSSRLLGGQETQYF. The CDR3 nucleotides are TGTGCCAGCAGTTCCCGACTGCTTGGGGGCCAAGAGACCCAGTACTTC.

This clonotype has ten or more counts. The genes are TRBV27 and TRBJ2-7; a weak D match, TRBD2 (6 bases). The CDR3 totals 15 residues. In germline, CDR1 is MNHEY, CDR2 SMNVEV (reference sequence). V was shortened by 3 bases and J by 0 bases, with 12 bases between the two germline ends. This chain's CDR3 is CASSLAGFASYEQYF. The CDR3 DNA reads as TGTGCCAGCAGTTTGGCGGGATTCGCCTCCTACGAGCAGTACTTC.

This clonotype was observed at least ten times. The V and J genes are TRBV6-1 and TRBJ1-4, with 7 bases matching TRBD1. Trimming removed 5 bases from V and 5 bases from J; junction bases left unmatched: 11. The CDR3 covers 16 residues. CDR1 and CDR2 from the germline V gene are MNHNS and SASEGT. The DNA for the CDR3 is TGTGCCAGCAGTAGGAGTCCGGGACAGCCGAATGAAAAACTGTTTTTT. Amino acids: CASSRSPGQPNEKLFF.

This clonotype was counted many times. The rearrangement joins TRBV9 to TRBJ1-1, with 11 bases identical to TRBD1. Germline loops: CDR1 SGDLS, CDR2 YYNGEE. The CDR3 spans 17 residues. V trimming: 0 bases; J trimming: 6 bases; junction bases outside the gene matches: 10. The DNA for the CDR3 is TGTGCCAGCAGCGTAGACCCGGGACAGGGGGTAAAGGCTGAAGCTTTCTTT. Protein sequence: CASSVDPGQGVKAEAFF.

As DNA, the CDR3 is TGTGCCAGTAACCCGGACAGGGAGCAGCCCCAGCATTTT. This codes for CASNPDREQPQHF. V gene TRBV19 combines with J gene TRBJ1-5; the match to TRBD1 covers 8 bases. This CDR3 has 13 residues. V gave up 7 bases and J gave up 7 bases; unmatched junction bases: 6. Germline assignment: CDR1 LNHDA and CDR2 SQIVND (reference sequence).

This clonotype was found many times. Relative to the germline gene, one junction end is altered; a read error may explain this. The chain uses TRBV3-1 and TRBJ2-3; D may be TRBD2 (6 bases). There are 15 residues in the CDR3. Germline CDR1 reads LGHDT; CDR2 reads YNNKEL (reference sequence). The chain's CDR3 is CASSEEWRDTDTQYF. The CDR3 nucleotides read TGTGCCAGCAGCGAAGAATGGAGGGACACAGATACGCAGTATTTT.

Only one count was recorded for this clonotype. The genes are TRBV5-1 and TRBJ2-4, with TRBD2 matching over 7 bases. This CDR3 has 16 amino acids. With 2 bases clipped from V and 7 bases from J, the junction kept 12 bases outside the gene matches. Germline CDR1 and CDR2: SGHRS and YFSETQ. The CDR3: CASSFGEAGLGNIQYF. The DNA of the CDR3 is TGCGCCAGCAGCTTCGGGGAAGCGGGATTGGGGAACATTCAGTACTTC.

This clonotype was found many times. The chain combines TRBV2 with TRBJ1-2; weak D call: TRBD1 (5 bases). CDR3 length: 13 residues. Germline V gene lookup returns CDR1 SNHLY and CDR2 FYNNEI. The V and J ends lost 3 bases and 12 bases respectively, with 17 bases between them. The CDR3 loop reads CASSEGGRWGNTF. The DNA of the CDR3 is TGTGCCAGCAGTGAGGGTGGTCGCTGGGGGAACACCTTC.

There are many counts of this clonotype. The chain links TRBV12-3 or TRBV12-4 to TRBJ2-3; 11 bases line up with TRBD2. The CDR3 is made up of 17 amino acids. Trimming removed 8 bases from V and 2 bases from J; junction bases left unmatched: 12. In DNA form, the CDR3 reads TGTGCCAGCTCTTTGGAGAGACTAGCGGGATTCACAGATACGCAGTATTTT. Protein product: CASSLERLAGFTDTQYF.

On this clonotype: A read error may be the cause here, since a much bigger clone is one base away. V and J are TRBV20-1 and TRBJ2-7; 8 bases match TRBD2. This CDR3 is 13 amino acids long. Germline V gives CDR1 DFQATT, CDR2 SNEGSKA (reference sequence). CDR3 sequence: CSGEGTRNYEHYF. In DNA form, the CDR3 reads TGCAGTGGGGAGGGGACTAGGAACTACGAGCATTACTTC.

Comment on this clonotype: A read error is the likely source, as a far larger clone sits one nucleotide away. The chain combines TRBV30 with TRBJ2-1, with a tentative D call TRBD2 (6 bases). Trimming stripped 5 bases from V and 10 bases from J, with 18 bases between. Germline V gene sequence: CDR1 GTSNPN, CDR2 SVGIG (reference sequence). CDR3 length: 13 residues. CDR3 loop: CAWGRTYSYEQFF. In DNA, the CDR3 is TGTGCCTGGGGGAGGACGTACTCCTACGAGCAGTTCTTC.

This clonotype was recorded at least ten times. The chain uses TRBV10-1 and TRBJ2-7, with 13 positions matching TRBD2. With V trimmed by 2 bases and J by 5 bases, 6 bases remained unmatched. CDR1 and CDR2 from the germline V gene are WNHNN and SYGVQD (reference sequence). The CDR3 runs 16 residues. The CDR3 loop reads CASSETSGRAADEQYF. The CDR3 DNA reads TGCGCCAGCAGTGAGACTAGCGGGAGGGCTGCTGACGAGCAGTACTTC.

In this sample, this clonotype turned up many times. CDR3 nucleotide sequence: TGCAGTGCTAGAGATCCGGGCGAGCAGTTCTTC. Protein: CSARDPGEQFF. This rearrangement joins TRBV20-1 to TRBJ2-1; D unresolved. Trimming removed 0 bases at V and 10 bases at J, with 7 bases between. CDR1 is DFQATT, CDR2 SNEGSKA, per germline (reference sequence). The CDR3 loop spans 11 amino acids.

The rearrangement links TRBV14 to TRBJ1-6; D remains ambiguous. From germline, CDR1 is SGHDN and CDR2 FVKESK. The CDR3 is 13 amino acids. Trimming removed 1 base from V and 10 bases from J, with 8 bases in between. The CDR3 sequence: CASSQVEWSPLHF. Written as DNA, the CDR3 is TGTGCCAGCAGCCAAGTCGAATGGTCACCCCTCCACTTT. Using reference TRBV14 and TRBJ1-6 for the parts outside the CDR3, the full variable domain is EAGVTQFPSHSVIEKGQTVTLRCDPISGHDNLYWYRRVMGKEIKFLLHFVKESKQDESGMPNNRFLAERTGGTYSTLKVQPAELEDSGVYFCASSQVEWSPLHFGNGTRLTVT.

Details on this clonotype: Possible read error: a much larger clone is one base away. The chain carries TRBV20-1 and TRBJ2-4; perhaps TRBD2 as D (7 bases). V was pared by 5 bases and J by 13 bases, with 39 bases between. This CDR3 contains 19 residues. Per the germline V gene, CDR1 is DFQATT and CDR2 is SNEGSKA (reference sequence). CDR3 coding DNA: TGCAGTGCTGGGTCCCCAGGGGCGGCTAGCGGCCCATCATCCAGTGAGCAGTACTTC. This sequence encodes CSAGSPGAASGPSSSEQYF.

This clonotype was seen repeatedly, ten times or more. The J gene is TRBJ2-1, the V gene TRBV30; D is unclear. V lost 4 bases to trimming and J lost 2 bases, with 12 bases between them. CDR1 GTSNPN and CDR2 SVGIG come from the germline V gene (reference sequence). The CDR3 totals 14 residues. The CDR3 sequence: CAWTRSATYNEQFF. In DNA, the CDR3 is TGTGCCTGGACGAGGAGCGCTACCTACAATGAGCAGTTCTTC.

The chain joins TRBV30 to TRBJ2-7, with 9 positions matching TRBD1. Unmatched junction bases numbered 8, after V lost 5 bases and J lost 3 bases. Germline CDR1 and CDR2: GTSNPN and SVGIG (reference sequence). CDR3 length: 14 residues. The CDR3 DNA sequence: TGTGCCTGGGGAAATCCGGGACAGGGCTACGAGCAGTACTTC. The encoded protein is CAWGNPGQGYEQYF.